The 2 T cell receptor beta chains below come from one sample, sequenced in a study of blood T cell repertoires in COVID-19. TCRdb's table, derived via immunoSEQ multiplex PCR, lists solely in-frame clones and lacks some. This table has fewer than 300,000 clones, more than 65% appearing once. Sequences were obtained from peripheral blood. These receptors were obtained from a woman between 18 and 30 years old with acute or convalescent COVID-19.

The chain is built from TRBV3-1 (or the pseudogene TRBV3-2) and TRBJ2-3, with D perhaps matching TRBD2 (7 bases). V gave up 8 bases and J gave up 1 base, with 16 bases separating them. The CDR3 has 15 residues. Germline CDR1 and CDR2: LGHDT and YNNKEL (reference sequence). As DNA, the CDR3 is TGTGCCAGCGCTAGGGGGGGGCACGGCACAGATACGCAGTATTTT. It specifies CASARGGHGTDTQYF.

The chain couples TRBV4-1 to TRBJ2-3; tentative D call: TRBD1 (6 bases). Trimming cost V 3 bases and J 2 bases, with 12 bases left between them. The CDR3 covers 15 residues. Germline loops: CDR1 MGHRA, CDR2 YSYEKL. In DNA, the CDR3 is TGCGCCAGCAGCCACCAGGACAGAGCCACAGATACGCAGTATTTT. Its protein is CASSHQDRATDTQYF.